The 4 T cell receptor beta chains below were found in one sample sequenced in a study of shared clonotypes between healthy human individuals. TCRdb's table, derived via immunoSEQ multiplex PCR, lists solely in-frame clones and lacks some. The sample records a few million clones, around 90% being singletons. Material: naive CD4+ T cells sorted from blood. The sample's subset: CD45RA+ positively selected. Source of these receptors: a man younger than 30 in good health.

The genes are TRBV11-2 and TRBJ1-6; a possible D gene is TRBD1 (6 bases). Germline assignment: CDR1 SGHAT and CDR2 FQNNGV. Trimming removed 1 base from V and 10 bases from J, with 11 bases in between. The CDR3 is 14 amino acids. This CDR3 is CASSLVQGKSPLHF. The CDR3 region has the DNA TGTGCCAGCAGCTTAGTACAGGGCAAGTCACCCCTCCACTTT.

The V call is TRBV11-1, the J call TRBJ1-2; tentative D call: TRBD1 (5 bases). This CDR3 has 16 amino acids. The germline V gene encodes CDR1 SGHAT and CDR2 FQDESV (reference sequence). V dropped 5 bases and J dropped 2 bases, with 18 bases sitting between them. The CDR3 here is CASSPSQGLKNYGYTF. In DNA, the CDR3 is TGTGCCAGCAGCCCATCGCAGGGATTAAAGAACTATGGCTACACCTTC.

This chain links TRBV4-1 with TRBJ1-1; TRBD1 might be the D (5 bases). Germline values: CDR1 MGHRA, CDR2 YSYEKL. V lost 4 bases, J lost 10 bases, and 19 bases lay in between. The CDR3 runs 14 residues. CDR3 sequence reads: CASSPGQIISAAFF. The CDR3 bases are TGCGCCAGCAGCCCCGGACAAATAATTTCTGCAGCTTTCTTT.

CDR3 coding DNA: TGTGCCAGCAGCCAAGTGGGCAGGGGGCACACTGAAGCTTTCTTT. Protein: CASSQVGRGHTEAFF. This sequence joins TRBV14 and TRBJ1-1, with 8 bases aligning to TRBD1. J was trimmed by 3 bases and V by 1 base; bases with no gene match: 4. The CDR3 loop spans 15 amino acids. CDR1 SGHDN and CDR2 FVKESK come from the germline V gene.